This TCR beta chain was observed in a study of shared clonotypes between healthy human individuals. Points from the study as a whole: The generation probabilities recorded for non-shared clonotypes fell below those of clonotypes shared by all four donors.

Concerning this clone: The antigen is not known.

On sorted subsets, replicate PCRs used roughly 190 ng DNA, or 30,000 or so T cell genomes. TCRdb keeps only in-frame clones here, not all; method: immunoSEQ multiplex PCR. The sample lists just over 2,000,000 clones; 85% to 95% were seen once. All donors qualified as healthy HIV-negative adults and had experienced no recent acute infections or vaccinations. A split of CD4+ cells into CD45RA+ naive and CD45RA-negative memory subsets was performed. V dropped 5 bases and J dropped 7 bases, with 15 bases sitting between them. CDR3 length equals 13 residues. The V gene's germline CDR1 is GTSNPN and CDR2 SVGIG (reference sequence).

The sequenced material came from naive CD4+ T cells sorted from blood. Subset meaning: CD45RA+ positively selected. This TCR came from a man aged 18 to 35 in good health. The chain combines TRBV30 with TRBJ1-5; D may be TRBD1 (5 bases). The CDR3 DNA is TGTGCCTGGGATCAGGAAAGGGGCCAGCCCCAGCATTTT. As protein: CAWDQERGQPQHF.